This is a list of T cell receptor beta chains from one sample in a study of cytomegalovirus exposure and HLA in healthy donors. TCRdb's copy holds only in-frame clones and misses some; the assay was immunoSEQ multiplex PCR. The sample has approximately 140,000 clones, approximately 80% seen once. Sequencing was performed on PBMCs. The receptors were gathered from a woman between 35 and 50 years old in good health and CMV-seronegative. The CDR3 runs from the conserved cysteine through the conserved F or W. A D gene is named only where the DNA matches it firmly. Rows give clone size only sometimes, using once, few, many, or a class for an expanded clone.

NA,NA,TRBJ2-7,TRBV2,TGTGCCAGCACCAGGTCCTACGAGCAGTACTTC,CASTRSYEQYF
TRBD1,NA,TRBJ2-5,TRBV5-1,TGCGCCAGCAGCTTGCTGGGGACAGCACAAGAGACCCAGTACTTC,CASSLLGTAQETQYF
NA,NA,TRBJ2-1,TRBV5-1,TGCGCCAGCAGCTTGATAAGCGGCTCCTACAATGAGCAGTTCTTC,CASSLISGSYNEQFF
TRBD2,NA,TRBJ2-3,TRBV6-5,TGTGCCAGCAGTCCGTTTAGCGGGATAACAGATACGCAGTATTTT,CASSPFSGITDTQYF
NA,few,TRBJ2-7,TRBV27,TGTGCCAGCAGCAGTACGGGAAGCTCCTACGAGCAGTACTTC,CASSSTGSSYEQYF
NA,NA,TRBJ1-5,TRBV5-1,TGCGCCAGCAGCACGACAGGAGGTAATCAGCCCCAGCATTTT,CASSTTGGNQPQHF
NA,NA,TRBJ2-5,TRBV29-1,TGCAGCGCGAAGGCGCAGGGAGAGACCCAGTACTTC,CSAKAQGETQYF
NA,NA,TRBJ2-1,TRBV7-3,TGTGCCAGCAGCCCCCAGGGTGGCCTCACACACAATGAGCAGTTCTTC,CASSPQGGLTHNEQFF
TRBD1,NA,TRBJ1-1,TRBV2,TGTGCCAGCACCGCGGGACAGGGGGCGATGAACACTGAAGCTTTCTTT,CASTAGQGAMNTEAFF
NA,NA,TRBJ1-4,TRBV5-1,TGCGCCAGCAGCACCCTAGGAAAACCCAATGAAAAACTGTTTTTT,CASSTLGKPNEKLFF
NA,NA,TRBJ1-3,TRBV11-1,TGTGCCAGCAGCCGACCGCGGGGCTCTGGAAACACCATATATTTT,CASSRPRGSGNTIYF
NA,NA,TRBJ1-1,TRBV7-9,TGTGCCAGCAGCTTAGACCTACAGGGCTCTGAAGCTTTCTTT,CASSLDLQGSEAFF
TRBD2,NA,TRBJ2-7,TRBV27,TGTGCCAGCAGTTTATTACCTAGCCCTGGGGGGGGAGAGCAGTACTTC,CASSLLPSPGGGEQYF
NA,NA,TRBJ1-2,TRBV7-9,TGTGCCAGCAGCTTATCTGCAGGGAGGGTTAATGGCTACACCTTC,CASSLSAGRVNGYTF
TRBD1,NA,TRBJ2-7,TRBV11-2,TGTGCCAGCAGCATCGACAGGGGAAATTACGAGCAGTACTTC,CASSIDRGNYEQYF
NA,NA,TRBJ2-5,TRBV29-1,TGCAGCGTTGATGGTCGAACTCGAGAGACCCAGTACTTC,CSVDGRTRETQYF
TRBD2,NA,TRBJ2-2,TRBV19,TGTGCCAGCATCCCGGGGGGTAACACCGGGGAGCTGTTTTTT,CASIPGGNTGELFF
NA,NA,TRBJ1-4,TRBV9,TGTGCCAGCAGACCCCCAGGGGCGGATGAAAAACTGTTTTTT,CASRPPGADEKLFF
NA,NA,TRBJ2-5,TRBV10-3,TGTGCCATCAGTGTATCGGGGAGCGGCCAAGAGACCCAGTACTTC,CAISVSGSGQETQYF
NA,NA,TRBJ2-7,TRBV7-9,TGTGCCAGCACCCGAGGGGACATGAGCGACGAGCAGTACTTC,CASTRGDMSDEQYF
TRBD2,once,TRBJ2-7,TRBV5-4,TGTGCCAGCAGCTTGCTGGGACTAGCGGATACCTACGAGCAGTACTTC,CASSLLGLADTYEQYF
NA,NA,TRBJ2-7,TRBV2,TGTGCCAGCAGTGGACTACCCAGCAGCTCCTACGAGCAGTACTTC,CASSGLPSSSYEQYF
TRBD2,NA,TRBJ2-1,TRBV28,TGTGCCAGCAGTTCCCCCGGTGGACTAGCGGGAATAGACAATGAGCAGTTCTTC,CASSSPGGLAGIDNEQFF
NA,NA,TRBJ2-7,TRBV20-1,TGCAGTGCTAGAGATCAGTTCGAGCAGTACTTC,CSARDQFEQYF
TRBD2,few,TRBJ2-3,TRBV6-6,TGTGCCAGCAGAGTGGCGGGAGCGACAGATACGCAGTATTTT,CASRVAGATDTQYF
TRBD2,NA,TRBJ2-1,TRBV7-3,TGTGCCAGCAAGATGACTAGCGCAAACAATGAGCAGTTCTTC,CASKMTSANNEQFF
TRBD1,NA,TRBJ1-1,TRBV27,TGTGCCAGCAGTCCAAGGACAGGGGGGCTTTTCATGAACACTGAAGCTTTCTTT,CASSPRTGGLFMNTEAFF
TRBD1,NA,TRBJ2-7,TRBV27,TGTGCCAGCAGTTTGCTAGGCAGGGGGCGCCACGAGCAGTACTTC,CASSLLGRGRHEQYF
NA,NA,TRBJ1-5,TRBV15,TGTGCCACCAGCAGAGACCTTCTGGGGGGTCAGCCCCAGCATTTT,CATSRDLLGGQPQHF
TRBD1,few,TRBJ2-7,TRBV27,TGTGCCAGCAGTTACGGGACAGGGAGCAAGCAGTACTTC,CASSYGTGSKQYF
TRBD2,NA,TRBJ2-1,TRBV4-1,TGCGCCAGCAGCCATGGACTAGCGGGGGGGAGCTCCTACAATGAGCAGTTCTTC,CASSHGLAGGSSYNEQFF
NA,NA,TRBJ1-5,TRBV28,TGTGCCAGCAGGTCGGGTCGCTGGGGGGATAGCAATCAGCCCCAGCATTTT,CASRSGRWGDSNQPQHF
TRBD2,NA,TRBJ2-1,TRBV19,TGTGCCAGTAGTCTAGCGGGACATAACAATGAGCAGTTCTTC,CASSLAGHNNEQFF
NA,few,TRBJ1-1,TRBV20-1,TGCGGACAAAAAAGTAGCACTGAAGCTTTCTTT,CGQKSSTEAFF
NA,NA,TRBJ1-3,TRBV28,TGTTCCTCTTACTCTGGAAACACCATATATTTT,CSSYSGNTIYF
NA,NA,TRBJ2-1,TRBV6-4,TGTGCCAGCAGCGTAGCGGCCTCCTACAATGAGCAGTTCTTC,CASSVAASYNEQFF
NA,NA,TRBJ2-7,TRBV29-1,TGCAGCGTTGACGGGGGTAACTTCGAGCAGTACTTC,CSVDGGNFEQYF
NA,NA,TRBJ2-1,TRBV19,TGTGCCAGTAGTATAGTTGGGCCGCTCGGAGAGCAGTTCTTC,CASSIVGPLGEQFF